The text below deals with one TCR beta chain. The data were obtained in a study of regulatory and conventional T cells in RAG deficiency. Trimming removed 7 bases from V and 7 bases from J, with 26 bases in between. Germline-derived CDR1 and CDR2 are LGHNT and FRNRAP. The CDR3 length is 16 residues. TCRdb's table, derived via immunoSEQ multiplex PCR, lists solely in-frame clones and lacks some. The sample includes more than 40,000 clones, 80% to 90% seen only once; the top ten take around 0.5%. Conventional CD4+ T cells were sorted from blood as CD25-low CD127-high cells. The same data also went into a second study, on regulatory T cells. As reported in that work: Amplification used 52 TRBV primers and 13 TRBJ primers.

The material sequenced was CD4+ effector T cells sorted from blood. The origin of this receptor is a human donor in good health. This sequence joins TRBV12-5 and TRBJ2-7, with D perhaps assigned TRBD1 or TRBD2 (5 bases each). This CDR3 is CASVRGPDVNSREQYF. CDR3 coding DNA: TGTGCTAGTGTCCGGGGACCAGACGTAAATTCGAGGGAGCAGTACTTC.